This is a list of T cell receptor beta chains from one sample in a study of graft-versus-host responses after intestinal transplantation. No antigen is known for these receptors. TCRdb's copy holds only in-frame clones and misses some; the assay was immunoSEQ multiplex PCR. Of over 100,000 clones in the sample, 85% to 95% were seen once. Sample: unstimulated CD4+ T cells sorted from spleen or lymph node cells, taken before intestinal transplant. These receptor sequences come from a human donor who received an intestinal transplant. Both conserved end residues are part of each CDR3.

TRBV18 | 16 | CASSPLAGDSYNEQFF
TRBV25-1 | 14 | CASSDLGRSETQYF
TRBV7-3 | 14 | CASSSGQLGETQYF
TRBV30 | 16 | CAWSVFKREGYYEQYF
TRBV30 | 14 | CAWARESKTEKLFF
TRBV6-1 | 16 | CASSAWGVGGTDTQYF
TRBV7-9 | 15 | CASSSVGSGNYEQYF
TRBV7-3 | 15 | CASSLTDLPNTEAFF
TRBV7-9 | 14 | CASSPQGPQETQYF
TRBV2 | 12 | CASSGEGETQYF
TRBV5-1 | 16 | CASSFLGGGPEETQYF
TRBV28 | 14 | CASISGQGPYEQYF
TRBV5-1 | 15 | CASSLEGRQGGELFF
TRBV20-1 | 11 | CSASRTDTQYF
TRBV4-2 | 15 | CASSQDVGDKYEQYF
TRBV5-1 | 17 | CASRRSGRQATNEKLFF
TRBV11-1 | 15 | CASSLVGTRANEQFF
TRBV30 | 11 | CAWSPFGELFF
TRBV6-1 | 13 | CASGGRLPDEQYF
TRBV28 | 13 | CASSLLLASSESF
TRBV6-6 | 14 | CASSYHSAKETQYF
TRBV6-5 | 13 | CASSTGRGTEAFF
TRBV4-2 | 16 | CASSPRLAGGPSEQYF
TRBV18 | 13 | CASSPDRAEGYTF
TRBV19 | 16 | CASRGVTGDTNTEAFF
TRBV2 | 11 | CASSLLSSPYF